Below, 6 T cell receptor beta chains from the same sample are listed, as sequenced in a study of blood T cell repertoires in COVID-19 (dated by TCRdb to between 2020 and 2021). Library prep was done by the immunoSEQ multiplex PCR assay. In its TCRdb copy, this immuneACCESS table keeps in-frame sequences only and misses some clones. Where compared with another copy, unresolved V genes explain less than half of these, and the others have no known cause. The sample data list about 310,000 clones, and around nine tenths of these were observed just once. The ten largest clones take up roughly a tenth of the sample. Sequences were obtained from PBMCs or T cells enriched from blood (not recorded which). Receptor source: a woman aged 25-40 years who had recovered from COVID-19.

This clone was observed a single time. The chain employs TRBV11-3 and TRBJ2-3; D call uncertain. Germline V gives CDR1 SGHNT, CDR2 YENEEA. This CDR3 region has 13 residues. V lost 1 base, J lost 10 bases, and 12 bases lay in between. CDR3 loop: CASSLVDGDAQYF. DNA of the CDR3: TGTGCCAGCAGCTTAGTGGATGGAGACGCGCAGTATTTT.

The chain carries TRBV9 and TRBJ2-1; D not certain. V was clipped by 0 bases and J by 9 bases, with 10 bases between them. Germline CDR1 and CDR2: SGDLS and YYNGEE. The CDR3 is made up of 13 amino acids. The CDR3 DNA sequence: TGTGCCAGCAGCGTAGCCATTCCAGGTGAGCAGTTCTTC. Its protein is CASSVAIPGEQFF.

The chain uses TRBV18 and TRBJ2-7; 8 nucleotides line up with TRBD2. The CDR3 contains 16 residues. The V and J ends lost 9 bases and 3 bases, in that order; junction bases with no gene match: 16. Germline V gene sequence: CDR1 KGHSH, CDR2 LQKENI. CDR3 DNA sequence: TGTGCCAGTTCATCGAGCGGGAGTAGGGGCCTCTACGAGCAGTACTTC. It encodes CASSSSGSRGLYEQYF. Combining the CDR3 with reference TRBV18 and TRBJ2-7 gives the whole variable domain NAGVMQNPRHLVRRRGQEARLRCSPMKGHSHVYWYRQLPEEGLKFMVYLQKENIIDESGMPKERFSAEFPKEGPSILRIQQVVRGDSAAYFCASSSSGSRGLYEQYFGPGTRLTVT.

V and J are TRBV11-2 and TRBJ2-3; D remains ambiguous. Trimming removed 8 bases from V and 0 bases from J, with 12 bases in between. The CDR3 consists of 14 residues. Germline CDR1 SGHAT, CDR2 FQNNGV. CDR3 DNA: TGTGCCAGCCGCCCTGGCGGAAGCACAGATACGCAGTATTTT. Amino acids: CASRPGGSTDTQYF.

This chain connects TRBV5-8 to TRBJ1-4, with 11 nucleotides matching TRBD1. V gave up 4 bases and J gave up 10 bases; unmatched junction bases: 6. This CDR3 contains 14 residues. Germline V gene sequence: CDR1 SGHTS, CDR2 YDEGEE. The CDR3 reads CASSPEGTGGKLFF. The CDR3 DNA reads as TGTGCCAGCAGCCCGGAGGGGACAGGGGGAAAACTGTTTTTT.

J is TRBJ2-2 and V is TRBV7-2; D call uncertain. This CDR3 region has 13 residues. The germline V gene has CDR1 SGHTA and CDR2 FQGNSA. The V end was cut by 4 bases, the J end by 2 bases, with 5 bases between. CDR3 nucleotide sequence: TGTGCCAGCAGCTCTAGAAACACCGGGGAGCTGTTTTTT. Translated, it gives CASSSRNTGELFF.